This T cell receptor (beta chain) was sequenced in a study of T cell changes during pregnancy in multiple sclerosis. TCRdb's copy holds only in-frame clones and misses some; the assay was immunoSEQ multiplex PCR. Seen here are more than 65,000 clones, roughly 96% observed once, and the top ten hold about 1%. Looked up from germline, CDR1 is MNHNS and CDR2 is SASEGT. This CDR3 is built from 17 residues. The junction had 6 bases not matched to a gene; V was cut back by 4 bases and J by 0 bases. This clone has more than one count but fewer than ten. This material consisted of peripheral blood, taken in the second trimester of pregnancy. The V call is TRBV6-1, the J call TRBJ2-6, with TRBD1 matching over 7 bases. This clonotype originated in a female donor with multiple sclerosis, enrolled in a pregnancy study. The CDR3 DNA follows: TGTGCCAGCAGTGGCCAGGGGGTACACTCTGGGGCCAACGTCCTGACTTTC. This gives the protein CASSGQGVHSGANVLTF.